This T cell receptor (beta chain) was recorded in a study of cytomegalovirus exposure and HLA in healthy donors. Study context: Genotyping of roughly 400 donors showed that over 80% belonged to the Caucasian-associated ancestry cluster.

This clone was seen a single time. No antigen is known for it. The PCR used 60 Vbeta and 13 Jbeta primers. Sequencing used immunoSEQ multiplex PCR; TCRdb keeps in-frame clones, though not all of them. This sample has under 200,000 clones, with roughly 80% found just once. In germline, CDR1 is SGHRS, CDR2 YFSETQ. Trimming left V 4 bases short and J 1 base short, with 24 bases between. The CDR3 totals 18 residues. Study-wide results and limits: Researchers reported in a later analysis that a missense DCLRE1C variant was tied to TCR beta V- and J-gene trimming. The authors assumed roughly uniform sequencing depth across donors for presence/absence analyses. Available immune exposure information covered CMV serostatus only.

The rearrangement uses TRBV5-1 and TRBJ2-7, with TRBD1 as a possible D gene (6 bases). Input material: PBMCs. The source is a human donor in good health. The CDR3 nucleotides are TGCGCCAGCAGCCGCTCCTTCATAGACAGGACGGGGTCCTACGAGCAGTACTTC. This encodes CASSRSFIDRTGSYEQYF.